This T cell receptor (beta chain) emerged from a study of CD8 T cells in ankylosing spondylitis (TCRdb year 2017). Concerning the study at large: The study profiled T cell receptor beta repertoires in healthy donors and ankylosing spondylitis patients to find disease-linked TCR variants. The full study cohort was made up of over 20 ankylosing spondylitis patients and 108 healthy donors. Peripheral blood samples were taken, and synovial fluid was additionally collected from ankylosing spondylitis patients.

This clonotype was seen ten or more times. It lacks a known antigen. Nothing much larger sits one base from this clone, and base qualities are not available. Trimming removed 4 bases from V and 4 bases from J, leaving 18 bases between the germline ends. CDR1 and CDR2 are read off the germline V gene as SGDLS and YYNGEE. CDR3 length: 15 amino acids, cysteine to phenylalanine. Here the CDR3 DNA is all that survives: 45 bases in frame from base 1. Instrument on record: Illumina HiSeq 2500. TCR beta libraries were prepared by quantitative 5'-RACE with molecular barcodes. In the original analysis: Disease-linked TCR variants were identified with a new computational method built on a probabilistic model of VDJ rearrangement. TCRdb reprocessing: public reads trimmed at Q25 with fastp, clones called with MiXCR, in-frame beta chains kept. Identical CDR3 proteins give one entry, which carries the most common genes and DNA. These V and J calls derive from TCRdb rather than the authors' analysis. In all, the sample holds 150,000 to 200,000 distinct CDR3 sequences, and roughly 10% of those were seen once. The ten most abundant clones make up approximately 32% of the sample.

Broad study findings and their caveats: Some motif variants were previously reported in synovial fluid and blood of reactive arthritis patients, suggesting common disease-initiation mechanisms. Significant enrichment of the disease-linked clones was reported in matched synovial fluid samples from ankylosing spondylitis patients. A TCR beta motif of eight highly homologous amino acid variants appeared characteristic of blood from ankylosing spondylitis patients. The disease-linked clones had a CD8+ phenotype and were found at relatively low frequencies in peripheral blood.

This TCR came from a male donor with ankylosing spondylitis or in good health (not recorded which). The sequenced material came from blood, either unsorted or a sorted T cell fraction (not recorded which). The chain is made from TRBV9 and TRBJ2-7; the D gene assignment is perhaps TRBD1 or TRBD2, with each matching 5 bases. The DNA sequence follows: TGTGCCAGCAGCCCCTCCGGGACGTTAAATTACGAGCAGTACTTC. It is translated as CASSPSGTLNYEQYF.